Below are 28 T cell receptor beta chains sequenced from a single sample in a study of T cells in Graves' hyperthyroidism and ophthalmopathy. Template material for amplifying TCR beta CDR3 regions consisted of RNA transcripts. The study used the HTBI primer set for a first-round RT-PCR of the TCR CDR3. Using its own MiXCR run on the multiplex PCR reads, TCRdb lists one record per CDR3 protein. This table has about 540,000 distinct CDR3 sequences, approximately 44% appearing once. The sample was peripheral blood or thyroid tissue (not recorded which). These receptors were obtained from a woman under 30 with Graves' hyperthyroidism.

The chain employs TRBV9 and TRBJ1-2; D gene ambiguous. Germline-derived CDR1 and CDR2 are SGDLS and YYNGEE. Trimming shortened V by 4 bases and J by 3 bases, and 13 bases separated the two germline ends. The CDR3 loop spans 14 amino acids. CDR3 sequence reads: CASSPRVSDYGYTF. CDR3 nucleotide sequence: TGTGCCAGCAGCCCGCGGGTGAGTGACTATGGCTACACCTTC.

As concerns this clonotype: This may arise from a read error, as a much more abundant clone is one base away. The V gene is TRBV20-1, the J gene TRBJ1-6; maybe TRBD1 (5 bases). CDR1 and CDR2 (germline): DFQATT, SNEGSKA (reference sequence). This CDR3 has 13 amino acids. Trimming stripped 3 bases from V and 7 bases from J, with 10 bases between. CDR3 amino acids: CSARAGRNSPLHF. The CDR3 coding sequence is TGCAGTGCTAGGGCAGGGCGGAATTCACCCCTCCACTTT.

This clonotype occurred a few times. CDR3 amino acids: CASSRTVSTEAFF. The DNA of the CDR3 is TGCGCCAGCAGCAGGACAGTTTCCACTGAAGCTTTCTTT. The rearrangement joins TRBV5-1 to TRBJ1-1, with D possibly matching TRBD1 (6 bases). Germline V lookup: CDR1 SGHRS, CDR2 YFSETQ. V lost 4 bases and J lost 4, with 11 bases in between. CDR3 length equals 13 residues. Complete variable domain (other parts from reference TRBV5-1 and TRBJ1-1): KAGVTQTPRYLIKTRGQQVTLSCSPISGHRSVSWYQQTPGQGLQFLFEYFSETQRNKGNFPGRFSGRQFSNSRSEMNVSTLELGDSALYLCASSRTVSTEAFFGQGTRLTVV.

There are a few counts of this clonotype. The J gene is TRBJ2-7, the V gene TRBV7-9, with no clear D. This CDR3 contains 13 residues. Germline CDR1 is SEHNR and CDR2 is FQNEAQ (reference sequence). Trimming left V 5 bases short and J 7 bases short, with 15 bases between. In DNA, the CDR3 is TGTGCCAGCAGCACCCGTCCCAGGCATGAGCAGTACTTC. Protein: CASSTRPRHEQYF.

At least ten counts were recorded for this clonotype. This chain uses TRBV29-1 with TRBJ1-2, with 7 nucleotides matching TRBD1. Germline assignment: CDR1 SQVTM and CDR2 ANQGSEA. This CDR3 contains 13 residues. V lost 3 bases, J lost 3 bases, and 4 bases stayed unmatched. Here the CDR3 reads CSVDEGTDYGYTF. DNA of the CDR3: TGCAGCGTTGACGAGGGGACAGACTATGGCTACACCTTC.

This chain joins TRBV19 and TRBJ1-2; unclear D gene. The CDR3 sequence is 14 residues long. V lost 5 bases and J lost 4, with 14 bases in between. Germline loops: CDR1 LNHDA, CDR2 SQIVND (reference sequence). CDR3 DNA: TGTGCCAGTAGTCCTACCGACAAGACCTATGGCTACACCTTC. Translating it yields CASSPTDKTYGYTF.

The sample holds a few counts of this clonotype. The V gene is TRBV19, the J gene TRBJ1-4, with 7 bases aligning to TRBD1. CDR3 length: 13 residues. Germline V gene lookup returns CDR1 LNHDA and CDR2 SQIVND (reference sequence). The J segment lost 3 bases and the V segment lost 9 bases, leaving 4 bases of the junction unmatched. In DNA form, the CDR3 reads TGTGCCAGCCAGGGGGGATCTAATGAAAAACTGTTTTTT. It translates to CASQGGSNEKLFF.

The sample holds a few counts of this clonotype. The chain uses TRBV2 and TRBJ2-7; TRBD1 aligns across 9 bases. Per the germline V gene, CDR1 is SNHLY and CDR2 is FYNNEI. After removal of 6 bases from V and 3 bases from J, the junction contained 0 bases not matched to a gene. The CDR3 is made up of 12 amino acids. The CDR3 DNA follows: TGTGCCAGCAGGACAGGGGGCTACGAGCAGTACTTC. It translates to CASRTGGYEQYF.

This clonotype has at least ten counts. This chain connects TRBV12-3 or TRBV12-4 to TRBJ1-2; no definite D call. V was shortened by 5 bases and J by 4 bases, with 8 bases between the two germline ends. This CDR3 has 12 residues. This CDR3 reads CASSPHVYGYTF. The CDR3 bases are TGTGCCAGCAGTCCTCACGTCTATGGCTACACCTTC.

The chain combines TRBV5-1 with TRBJ1-4; the match to TRBD1 covers 9 bases. V shed 2 bases and J 4 bases; nucleotides not matched to a gene: 6. The CDR3 runs 16 residues. Looked up from germline, CDR1 is SGHRS and CDR2 is YFSETQ. CDR3 sequence: CASSFYQTGGNEKLFF. In nucleotides, the CDR3 is TGCGCCAGCAGCTTTTACCAGACAGGGGGTAATGAAAAACTGTTTTTT. Based on the CDR3 plus reference TRBV5-1 and TRBJ1-4, the full variable domain is KAGVTQTPRYLIKTRGQQVTLSCSPISGHRSVSWYQQTPGQGLQFLFEYFSETQRNKGNFPGRFSGRQFSNSRSEMNVSTLELGDSALYLCASSFYQTGGNEKLFFGSGTQLSVL.

The rearrangement joins TRBV7-9 to TRBJ2-5; 7 nucleotides line up with TRBD1. V trimming: 5 bases; J trimming: 2 bases; junction bases outside the gene matches: 5. Germline V gene lookup returns CDR1 SEHNR and CDR2 FQNEAQ (reference sequence). The CDR3 sequence is 14 residues long. CDR3 amino acids: CASSDRQGQETQYF. CDR3 nucleotides: TGTGCCAGCAGCGACCGACAGGGTCAAGAGACCCAGTACTTC. The entire variable domain, with the rest obtained from reference TRBV7-9 and TRBJ2-5, is as follows: DTGVSQNPRHKITKRGQNVTFRCDPISEHNRLYWYRQTLGQGPEFLTYFQNEAQLEKSRLLSDRFSAERPKGSFSTLEIQRTEQGDSAMYLCASSDRQGQETQYFGPGTRLLVL.

The genes are TRBV2 and TRBJ2-7, with 9 positions matching TRBD1. The germline V gene encodes CDR1 SNHLY and CDR2 FYNNEI. The CDR3 is made up of 12 amino acids. With 6 bases clipped from V and 7 bases from J, the junction kept 4 bases outside the gene matches. CDR3 loop: CASSADRGEQYF. The CDR3 DNA sequence: TGTGCCAGCAGCGCGGACAGGGGAGAGCAGTACTTC. Complete variable domain (other parts from reference TRBV2 and TRBJ2-7): EPEVTQTPSHQVTQMGQEVILRCVPISNHLYFYWYRQILGQKVEFLVSFYNNEISEKSEIFDDQFSVERPDGSNFTLKIRSTKLEDSAMYFCASSADRGEQYFGPGTRLTVT.

This clonotype was found a few times. The J gene is TRBJ1-1, the V gene TRBV19; TRBD1 agrees at 9 bases. CDR3 length: 12 residues. CDR1 and CDR2 (germline): LNHDA, SQIVND (reference sequence). V shed 10 bases and J 3 bases; nucleotides not matched to a gene: 3. In DNA, the CDR3 is TGTGCCATTAGGACAGGGGACACTGAAGCTTTCTTT. Encoded protein: CAIRTGDTEAFF. The entire variable domain, with the rest obtained from reference TRBV19 and TRBJ1-1, is as follows: DGGITQSPKYLFRKEGQNVTLSCEQNLNHDAMYWYRQDPGQGLRLIYYSQIVNDFQKGDIAEGYSVSREKKESFPLTVTSAQKNPTAFYLCAIRTGDTEAFFGQGTRLTVV.

This clonotype was recorded many times. CDR3 in DNA: TGCAGTGCTCCCAGGGAAGATGGCTACACCTTC. Residues: CSAPREDGYTF. The gene calls are TRBV20-1 and TRBJ1-2, with D maybe TRBD1 (5 bases). Germline V CDR1 and CDR2: DFQATT, SNEGSKA (reference sequence). This CDR3 spans 11 amino acids. V was shortened by 5 bases and J by 6 bases, with 10 bases between the two germline ends.

The chain carries TRBV7-2 and TRBJ2-7; TRBD2 aligns across 15 bases. From germline, CDR1 is SGHTA and CDR2 FQGNSA. The CDR3 consists of 19 residues. The V segment lost 5 bases and the J segment 0 bases; nucleotides outside the gene matches: 11. The CDR3, as DNA: TGTGCCAGCAGCCCCCTCGGACTAGCGGGAGGGATCAGCTCCTACGAGCAGTACTTC. Translation gives CASSPLGLAGGISSYEQYF.

As regards this clonotype: A read error may explain this, as a much larger clone is one base away. The V call is TRBV24-1, the J call TRBJ2-5, with 10 bases identical to TRBD1. The germline gives CDR1 KGHDR, CDR2 SFDVKD. The CDR3 spans 15 residues. The CDR3 DNA follows: TGTGCCACCAGTGGTCCGACAGGGGGCAGCGAGACCCGGTACTTC. Protein sequence: CATSGPTGGSETRYF.

This clonotype was seen ten or more times. The chain has TRBV2 and TRBJ1-2; D unclear. CDR1 is SNHLY and CDR2 is FYNNEI in the germline V gene. Trimming took off 4 bases at V and 1 base at J, with 13 bases between the two ends. There are 15 residues in the CDR3. The CDR3 spells CASSGVGNHNYGYTF. The CDR3 region has the DNA TGTGCCAGCAGTGGGGTCGGAAACCATAACTATGGCTACACCTTC.

The rearrangement links TRBV19 to TRBJ1-1; D gene uncertain. V gave up 8 bases and J gave up 4 bases, with 14 bases separating them. The CDR3 length is 13 residues. The germline CDR1 and CDR2 sequences are LNHDA and SQIVND (reference sequence). The DNA of the CDR3 is TGTGCCAGTTTGCCACAGCCAGCCACTGAAGCTTTCTTT. Translating gives CASLPQPATEAFF.

The table lists this clonotype with a few counts. The chain has TRBV7-8 and TRBJ2-7; TRBD2 matches 10 bases. This CDR3 region has 15 residues. J gave up 4 bases and V 5 bases, and 8 bases lay outside the gene matches. Per germline, CDR1 SGHVS and CDR2 FQNEAQ. Here the CDR3 DNA reads TGTGCCAGCAGCCGTGAGCGGGAGGGTGGGTACGAGCAGTACTTC. Residues: CASSREREGGYEQYF.

The chain combines TRBV7-9 with TRBJ1-1; 8 bases are a match to TRBD1. The CDR3 length is 14 residues. J gave up 10 bases and V 5 bases, and 12 bases lay outside the gene matches. CDR1 SEHNR and CDR2 FQNEAQ come from the germline V gene (reference sequence). The CDR3 protein is CASSPGQGGVGAFF. The CDR3 DNA sequence: TGTGCCAGCAGCCCAGGACAGGGTGGGGTTGGAGCTTTCTTT. The variable domain in full, with the rest retrieved from reference TRBV7-9 and TRBJ1-1, is DTGVSQNPRHKITKRGQNVTFRCDPISEHNRLYWYRQTLGQGPEFLTYFQNEAQLEKSRLLSDRFSAERPKGSFSTLEIQRTEQGDSAMYLCASSPGQGGVGAFFGQGTRLTVV.

This clonotype was found many times. The gene calls are TRBV7-8 and TRBJ2-7; a weak D match, TRBD1 (5 bases). CDR3 length: 12 amino acids. Germline V gives CDR1 SGHVS, CDR2 FQNEAQ. V lost 5 bases and J lost 5, with 10 bases in between. CDR3 sequence reads: CASSQGTNEQYF. The CDR3 nucleotides are TGTGCCAGCAGCCAGGGTACCAACGAGCAGTACTTC.

Worth noting for this clonotype: Possible read error: a much larger clone is one base away. The rearrangement links TRBV24-1 to TRBJ1-2; D is unresolved. Deletions cut 0 bases from V and 3 bases from J, with 13 bases between. Germline values: CDR1 KGHDR, CDR2 SFDVKD. The CDR3 length is 16 residues. DNA of the CDR3: TGTGCCACCAGTGATTTGACTGTGACACCCTACTATGGCTACACCTTC. Encoded protein: CATSDLTVTPYYGYTF.

This chain connects TRBV10-3 to TRBJ1-2; TRBD1 agrees at 8 bases. The trim removed 8 bases at V and 6 bases at J, leaving 5 bases unmatched. There are 12 residues in the CDR3. Germline V gene data show CDR1 as ENHRY and CDR2 as SYGVKD. In DNA form, the CDR3 reads TGTGCCATCTACAGGGGGACAGATGGCTACACCTTC. This codes for CAIYRGTDGYTF.

The chain carries TRBV7-8 and TRBJ2-7; no clear D gene. Germline V gene data show CDR1 as SGHVS and CDR2 as FQNEAQ. V was trimmed by 1 base and J by 12 bases, leaving 13 bases between them. The CDR3 spans 12 residues. The CDR3 DNA reads TGTGCCAGCAGCTTAGGACCACCTCCGTGGTACTTC. It encodes CASSLGPPPWYF.

This clonotype was picked up many times. J is TRBJ2-5 and V is TRBV7-8; 9 positions agree with TRBD1. The CDR3 covers 14 residues. With V trimmed by 5 bases and J by 2 bases, 3 bases remained unmatched. Germline assignment: CDR1 SGHVS and CDR2 FQNEAQ. This CDR3 reads CASSPDRGQETQYF. The DNA for the CDR3 is TGTGCCAGCAGCCCGGACAGGGGACAAGAGACCCAGTACTTC. Looking up the rest from reference TRBV7-8 and TRBJ2-5 gives the full variable domain: GAGVSQSPRYKVAKRGQDVALRCDPISGHVSLFWYQQALGQGPEFLTYFQNEAQLDKSGLPSDRFFAERPEGSVSTLKIQRTQQEDSAVYLCASSPDRGQETQYFGPGTRLLVL.

CDR3 nucleotides: TGTGCCAGCAGCTTGTCACAACCGGTGAGCCACGAGCAGTACTTC. Its translation: CASSLSQPVSHEQYF. This chain uses TRBV7-9 with TRBJ2-7, with D hard to call. Trimming removed 3 bases at V and 5 bases at J, with 17 bases between. The CDR3 has 15 amino acids. Per the germline V gene, CDR1 is SEHNR and CDR2 is FQNEAQ (reference sequence).

The V gene is TRBV11-1, the J gene TRBJ1-4, with D possibly being TRBD1 (5 bases). The germline V and J ends were trimmed by 5 bases and 10 bases, with 20 bases remaining between them. The CDR3 consists of 15 residues. The germline gives CDR1 SGHAT, CDR2 FQDESV (reference sequence). The CDR3, as DNA: TGTGCCAGCAGCCCTAGGACGGGAGGGGATGGAAAACTGTTTTTT. It is translated as CASSPRTGGDGKLFF.

The chain employs TRBV9 and TRBJ2-5, with D possibly TRBD1 on 5 matching bases. Germline CDR1 SGDLS, CDR2 YYNGEE. The V end lost 0 bases, the J end lost 5 bases, and 14 bases lay between the germline ends. CDR3 length equals 15 residues. As DNA, the CDR3 is TGTGCCAGCAGCGTAGAGCTGGGGCAAGCTGAGACCCAGTACTTC. It specifies CASSVELGQAETQYF.